Listed here are 20 T cell receptor beta chains from one sample, sequenced in a study of neurological immune-mediated disorders. As to time point: longitudinal time-point 2. TCRdb re-called the 5' RACE reads with MiXCR, one entry per CDR3 protein. The data contain about 80,000 distinct CDR3 sequences, more than 5% of them singletons. Sequencing used PBMCs. The receptors derive from a woman in her fifties or sixties with multiple sclerosis.

This clonotype was counted ten times or more. V usage is TRBV7-8 and J usage is TRBJ2-1, with TRBD2 matching 8 bases. Germline V gives CDR1 SGHVS, CDR2 FQNEAQ. The CDR3 totals 16 residues. Unmatched junction bases numbered 8, after V lost 5 bases and J lost 2 bases. CDR3 nucleotides: TGTGCCAGCAGCCCATCTAGCGGGTGGACCTACAATGAGCAGTTCTTC. Translation gives CASSPSSGWTYNEQFF.

Many counts were recorded for this clonotype. V is TRBV5-1 and J is TRBJ2-4; D ambiguous. Trimming cost V 0 bases and J 8 bases, with 9 bases left between them. The CDR3 is made up of 13 amino acids. The germline CDR1 and CDR2 sequences are SGHRS and YFSETQ. CDR3 DNA sequence: TGCGCCAGCAGCTTGGCAGGCGTTGACATTCAGTACTTC. Translation: CASSLAGVDIQYF.

This clonotype was recorded many times. The V call is TRBV20-1, the J call TRBJ1-2, with D perhaps matching TRBD1 (6 bases). Germline CDR1 reads DFQATT; CDR2 reads SNEGSKA (reference sequence). The CDR3 runs 14 residues. V was trimmed by 3 bases and J by 2 bases, leaving 13 bases between them. CDR3 loop: CSARAGGQNYGYTF. In DNA, the CDR3 is TGCAGTGCTAGGGCCGGGGGCCAAAACTATGGCTACACCTTC.

The table lists this clonotype with many counts. The gene calls are TRBV5-1 and TRBJ1-2; D is ambiguous. CDR3 size: 12 residues. Trimming took off 0 bases at V and 8 bases at J, with 8 bases between the two ends. CDR1 is SGHRS, CDR2 YFSETQ, per germline. In DNA, the CDR3 is TGCGCCAGCAGCTTGGGGGCACAAGGCTACACCTTC. Its translation is CASSLGAQGYTF.

Only a few counts were recorded for this clonotype. The rearrangement uses TRBV29-1 and TRBJ1-2; a weak D match, TRBD1 (5 bases). Germline V CDR1 and CDR2: SQVTM, ANQGSEA. The V end lost 4 bases, the J end lost 4 bases, and 10 bases lay between the germline ends. The CDR3 is 12 residues long. CDR3 bases: TGCAGCGTTGTAGAGGGGTCCTATGGCTACACCTTC. Translating gives CSVVEGSYGYTF.

This clonotype showed up many times. The chain combines TRBV28 with TRBJ1-5; 8 nucleotides line up with TRBD1. Germline loops: CDR1 MDHEN, CDR2 SYDVKM. With V trimmed by 10 bases and J by 3 bases, 8 bases remained unmatched. The CDR3 loop spans 14 amino acids. CDR3 region: CATLTGANNQPQHF. The CDR3 DNA sequence: TGTGCCACCCTGACAGGGGCTAACAATCAGCCCCAGCATTTT.

This clonotype was counted many times. J is TRBJ2-3 and V is TRBV2; D is perhaps TRBD2 (7 bases). With 6 bases removed from V and 4 bases from J, the gap between germline ends came to 17 bases. This CDR3 is built from 15 residues. Per germline, CDR1 SNHLY and CDR2 FYNNEI. The CDR3 protein is CASREGGIIADTQYF. CDR3 DNA sequence: TGTGCCAGCAGAGAGGGGGGGATCATTGCAGATACGCAGTATTTT.

This clonotype was seen only a few times. The genes are TRBV20-1 and TRBJ1-4; a weak D match, TRBD1 (5 bases). This CDR3 region has 14 residues. CDR1 is DFQATT, CDR2 SNEGSKA, per germline (reference sequence). The germline V and J ends were trimmed by 6 bases and 7 bases, with 18 bases remaining between them. The DNA for the CDR3 is TGCAGTGCCACCAACCCAGTAGGGACTGAAAAACTGTTTTTT. It is translated as CSATNPVGTEKLFF.

Ten or more counts support this clonotype. The V and J genes are TRBV20-1 and TRBJ1-6; D is undetermined. Germline loops: CDR1 DFQATT, CDR2 SNEGSKA (reference sequence). The CDR3 is 14 residues long. Trimming removed 2 bases from V and 3 bases from J, with 8 bases in between. CDR3 loop: CSARPRVYNSPLHF. CDR3 nucleotide sequence: TGCAGTGCTAGACCCCGGGTCTATAATTCACCCCTCCACTTT.

Ten or more counts support this clonotype. The rearrangement uses TRBV6-5 and TRBJ2-7; 11 bases agree with TRBD1. The CDR3 length is 15 residues. J was trimmed by 7 bases and V by 6 bases; bases with no gene match: 11. Germline assignment: CDR1 MNHEY and CDR2 SVGAGI. The CDR3 loop is CASSDTGTGGVEQYF. CDR3 in DNA: TGTGCCAGCAGCGATACCGGGACAGGGGGGGTGGAGCAGTACTTC.

The chain has TRBV7-6 and TRBJ1-1; D gene uncertain. This CDR3 is 13 amino acids long. V was trimmed by 6 bases and J by 0 bases, leaving 8 bases between them. Germline V lookup: CDR1 SGHVS, CDR2 FNYEAQ. The CDR3 DNA reads as TGTGCCAGCAGGTTACAGATGAACACTGAAGCTTTCTTT. It codes for CASRLQMNTEAFF. The full variable domain, completed using reference TRBV7-6 and TRBJ1-1, is GAGVSQSPRYKVTKRGQDVALRCDPISGHVSLYWYRQALGQGPEFLTYFNYEAQQDKSGLPNDRFSAERPEGSISTLTIQRTEQRDSAMYRCASRLQMNTEAFFGQGTRLTVV.

This clonotype was detected many times. The CDR3, as DNA: TGTGCCAGCAGTGTGGTAAGCGGGGAGCTGTTTTTT. It encodes CASSVVSGELFF. J is TRBJ2-2 and V is TRBV27, with D hard to call. In germline, CDR1 is MNHEY, CDR2 SMNVEV (reference sequence). The V end was cut by 5 bases, the J end by 7 bases, with 8 bases between. The CDR3 is made up of 12 amino acids.

This clonotype was counted many times. CDR3 DNA: TGCGCCAGCAGGAGGACAGTTGACTACGAGCAGTACTTC. This gives the protein CASRRTVDYEQYF. The chain combines TRBV5-1 with TRBJ2-7; D is possibly TRBD1 (6 bases). V was trimmed by 5 bases and J by 3 bases, leaving 12 bases between them. The CDR3 totals 13 residues. Looked up from germline, CDR1 is SGHRS and CDR2 is YFSETQ.

This clonotype was counted many times. The V and J genes are TRBV28 and TRBJ2-1; 7 bases align to TRBD1. Germline CDR1 reads MDHEN; CDR2 reads SYDVKM. The CDR3 contains 16 residues. Unmatched junction bases numbered 10, after V lost 4 bases and J lost 4 bases. CDR3 nucleotide sequence: TGTGCCAGCAGTTCCTCCGGGACAGATGCTTACAATGAGCAGTTCTTC. This encodes CASSSSGTDAYNEQFF. The variable domain in full, with the rest retrieved from reference TRBV28 and TRBJ2-1, is DVKVTQSSRYLVKRTGEKVFLECVQDMDHENMFWYRQDPGLGLRLIYFSYDVKMKEKGDIPEGYSVSREKKERFSLILESASTNQTSMYLCASSSSGTDAYNEQFFGPGTRLTVL.

The gene calls are TRBV28 and TRBJ2-7, with D possibly matching TRBD1 (6 bases). CDR3 length equals 12 residues. CDR1 and CDR2 (germline): MDHEN, SYDVKM. V was shortened by 7 bases and J by 3 bases, with 10 bases between the two germline ends. In DNA form, the CDR3 reads TGTGCCAGCATTAAACAGGGCTACGAGCAGTACTTC. Encoded protein: CASIKQGYEQYF.

This clonotype was seen many times. This chain links TRBV5-6 with TRBJ2-7, with 7 bases matching TRBD1. Trimming at V came to 0 bases and at J to 3 bases, leaving 6 bases not matched to a gene. This CDR3 region has 15 residues. CDR1 SGHDT and CDR2 YYEEEE come from the germline V gene. The CDR3 reads CASSLDPRTGYEQYF. CDR3 sequence (DNA): TGTGCCAGCAGCTTGGACCCCCGGACAGGCTACGAGCAGTACTTC. The variable domain in full, completed from reference TRBV5-6 and TRBJ2-7, reads DAGVTQSPTHLIKTRGQQVTLRCSPKSGHDTVSWYQQALGQGPQFIFQYYEEEERQRGNFPDRFSGHQFPNYSSELNVNALLLGDSALYLCASSLDPRTGYEQYFGPGTRLTVT.

Ten or more counts support this clonotype. The V and J genes are TRBV2 and TRBJ1-5; D ambiguous. The germline gives CDR1 SNHLY, CDR2 FYNNEI. The CDR3 has 12 residues. Trimming cost V 3 bases and J 0 bases, with 0 bases left between them. In nucleotides, the CDR3 is TGTGCCAGCAGTGATAGCAATCAGCCCCAGCATTTT. As protein: CASSDSNQPQHF.

The chain combines TRBV18 with TRBJ2-5; 11 bases are a match to TRBD1. V was clipped by 2 bases and J by 5 bases; unmatched bases: 7. CDR3 length: 16 residues. The V gene's germline CDR1 is KGHSH and CDR2 LQKENI. DNA for the CDR3: TGTGCCAGCTCACCAGGTGCGAGGACAGGGGGCGAGACCCAGTACTTC. As protein: CASSPGARTGGETQYF.

This clonotype was seen at least ten times. V is TRBV9 and J is TRBJ1-2; the D is unclear. Per the germline V gene, CDR1 is SGDLS and CDR2 is YYNGEE. Trimming stripped 3 bases from V and 7 bases from J, with 10 bases between. The CDR3 runs to 12 residues. The CDR3 DNA follows: TGTGCCAGCAGCGGATTTTGGGCTGGCTACACCTTC. It yields the protein CASSGFWAGYTF.

This clonotype occurred many times. The chain has TRBV27 and TRBJ2-1; weak D call: TRBD1 (6 bases). This CDR3 has 14 residues. Germline V lookup: CDR1 MNHEY, CDR2 SMNVEV (reference sequence). V dropped 5 bases and J dropped 6 bases, with 14 bases sitting between them. The CDR3 loop reads CASSPSGQRNEQFF. As DNA, the CDR3 is TGTGCCAGCAGTCCCTCAGGACAGCGCAATGAGCAGTTCTTC.